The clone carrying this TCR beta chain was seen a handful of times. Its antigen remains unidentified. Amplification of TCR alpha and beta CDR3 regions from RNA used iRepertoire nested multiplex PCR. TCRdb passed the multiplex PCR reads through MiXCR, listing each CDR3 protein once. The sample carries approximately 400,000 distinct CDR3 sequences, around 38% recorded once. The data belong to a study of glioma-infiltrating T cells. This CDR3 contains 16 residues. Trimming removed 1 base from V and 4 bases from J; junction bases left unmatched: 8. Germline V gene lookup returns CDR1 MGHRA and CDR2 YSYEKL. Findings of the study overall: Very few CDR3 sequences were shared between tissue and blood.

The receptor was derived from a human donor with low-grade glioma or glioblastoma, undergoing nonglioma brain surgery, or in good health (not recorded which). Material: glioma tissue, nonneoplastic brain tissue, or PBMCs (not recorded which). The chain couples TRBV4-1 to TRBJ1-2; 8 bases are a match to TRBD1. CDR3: CASSQVGTGKGYGYTF. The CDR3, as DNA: TGCGCCAGCAGCCAAGTGGGGACAGGAAAGGGCTATGGCTACACCTTC.